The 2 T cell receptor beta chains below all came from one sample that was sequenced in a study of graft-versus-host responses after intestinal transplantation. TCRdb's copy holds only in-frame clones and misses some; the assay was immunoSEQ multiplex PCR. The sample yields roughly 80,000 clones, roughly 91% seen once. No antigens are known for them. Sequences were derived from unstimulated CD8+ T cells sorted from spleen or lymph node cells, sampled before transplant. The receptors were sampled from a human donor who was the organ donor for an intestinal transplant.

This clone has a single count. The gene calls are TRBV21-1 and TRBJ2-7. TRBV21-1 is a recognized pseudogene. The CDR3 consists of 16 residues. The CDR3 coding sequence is TGTGCCAGCAGCAAAGAGTTCGCCCCCGCTTTCTACGAGCAGTACTTC. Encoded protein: CASSKEFAPAFYEQYF.

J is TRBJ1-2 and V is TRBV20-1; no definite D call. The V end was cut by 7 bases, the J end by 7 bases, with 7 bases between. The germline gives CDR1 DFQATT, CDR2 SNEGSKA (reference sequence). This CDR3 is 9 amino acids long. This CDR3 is CSVKTGYTF. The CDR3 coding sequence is TGCAGTGTCAAGACTGGCTACACCTTC.